The 11 T cell receptor beta chains presented below share a single source sample, sequenced in a study of PD-L1 blockade in urothelial cancer. Noted time point: peripheral blood 6 weeks after treatment start. This table comes from immunoSEQ multiplex PCR, and its TCRdb copy is limited to in-frame clones, with some not included. The repertoire holds about 120,000 clones, with roughly 90% as singletons. The sequences come from PBMCs, collected around atezolizumab (anti-PD-L1) treatment. These receptors originate from a man in his fifties or sixties with urothelial cancer.

CDR3 loop: CAWSPGLAKTQYF. Here the CDR3 DNA reads TGTGCCTGGAGTCCGGGACTAGCGAAGACCCAGTACTTC. The chain is built from TRBV30 and TRBJ2-5; TRBD2 matches 10 bases. Germline assignment: CDR1 GTSNPN and CDR2 SVGIG (reference sequence). The CDR3 covers 13 residues. Trimming took 2 bases from V and 6 from J; bases not matched to a gene: 3.

This chain joins TRBV14 and TRBJ2-5; no clear D. V was cut by 1 base and J by 6 bases, with 9 bases left in between. CDR3 length: 13 amino acids. The V gene's germline CDR1 is SGHDN and CDR2 FVKESK. Here the CDR3 reads CASSQGWAQTQYF. CDR3 nucleotides: TGTGCCAGCAGCCAAGGTTGGGCGCAGACCCAGTACTTC.

The V gene is TRBV10-2, the J gene TRBJ2-3, with 8 bases lining up with TRBD2. This CDR3 is 15 amino acids long. V was pared by 10 bases and J by 1 base, with 10 bases of the junction left unmatched. The germline gives CDR1 WSHSY, CDR2 SAAADI. The CDR3 protein is CAIQTAAGGTDTQYF. The CDR3 DNA sequence: TGCGCCATCCAGACCGCAGCGGGGGGCACAGATACGCAGTATTTT.

The V and J genes are TRBV2 and TRBJ1-1; D is unresolved. The germline V gene has CDR1 SNHLY and CDR2 FYNNEI. CDR3 length equals 13 residues. V was clipped by 6 bases and J by 4 bases, with 12 bases between them. DNA of the CDR3: TGTGCCAGCAGACCCACTTTGAGCACTGAAGCTTTCTTT. This codes for CASRPTLSTEAFF.

V and J are TRBV29-1 and TRBJ1-5, with D uncertain. The V end was cut by 6 bases, the J end by 6 bases, with 21 bases between. The CDR3 has 15 amino acids. Germline-derived CDR1 and CDR2 are SQVTM and ANQGSEA. The CDR3 DNA is TGCAGCGTCGCGGGCGTAGGAGGGTCGGGTCAGCCCCAGCATTTT. Its protein product is CSVAGVGGSGQPQHF. Full variable domain (missing parts from reference TRBV29-1 and TRBJ1-5): SAVISQKPSRDICQRGTSLTIQCQVDSQVTMMFWYRQQPGQSLTLIATANQGSEATYESGFVIDKFPISRPNLTFSTLTVSNMSPEDSSIYLCSVAGVGGSGQPQHFGDGTRLSIL.

The V call is TRBV19, the J call TRBJ2-7, with D perhaps TRBD2 (6 bases). The CDR3 length is 15 residues. Germline CDR1 is LNHDA and CDR2 is SQIVND (reference sequence). V lost 0 bases, J lost 5 bases, and 14 bases lay in between. CDR3 protein: CASSIDTGVFDEQYF. CDR3 bases: TGTGCCAGTAGTATAGATACGGGGGTATTCGACGAGCAGTACTTC.

The V and J genes are TRBV27 and TRBJ2-5; 10 positions agree with TRBD1. Germline trimming cut 3 bases from V and 2 bases from J; bases unmatched to any gene: 6. Germline V gene sequence: CDR1 MNHEY, CDR2 SMNVEV (reference sequence). The CDR3 totals 16 residues. In DNA form, the CDR3 reads TGTGCCAGCAGTTTTGGATTGGGACAGGGGCAAGAGACCCAGTACTTC. Its translation: CASSFGLGQGQETQYF.

The chain recombines TRBV19 with TRBJ1-2, with D possibly being TRBD1 (6 bases). Germline CDR1 LNHDA, CDR2 SQIVND (reference sequence). The V end lost 6 bases, the J end lost 3 bases, and 11 bases lay between the germline ends. There are 13 residues in the CDR3. The CDR3 nucleotides read TGTGCCAGTAGACAGGGCACCCACTATGGCTACACCTTC. Protein product: CASRQGTHYGYTF. Variable domain in full (rest from reference TRBV19 and TRBJ1-2): DGGITQSPKYLFRKEGQNVTLSCEQNLNHDAMYWYRQDPGQGLRLIYYSQIVNDFQKGDIAEGYSVSREKKESFPLTVTSAQKNPTAFYLCASRQGTHYGYTFGSGTRLTVV.

The gene calls are TRBV14 and TRBJ2-7, with D perhaps matching TRBD1 (5 bases). Looked up from germline, CDR1 is SGHDN and CDR2 is FVKESK. The V end was cut by 0 bases, the J end by 0 bases, with 9 bases between. This CDR3 has 15 residues. Here the CDR3 reads CASSQDTGISYEQYF. In DNA, the CDR3 is TGTGCCAGCAGCCAAGACACAGGAATCTCCTACGAGCAGTACTTC.

V and J are TRBV19 and TRBJ2-5; 8 positions agree with TRBD1. Germline lookup yields CDR1 LNHDA and CDR2 SQIVND (reference sequence). This CDR3 has 15 residues. V shed 3 bases, J shed 2 bases, and the junction held 5 bases outside the gene matches. The CDR3 is CASSIGDRPQETQYF. The CDR3 nucleotides are TGTGCCAGTAGTATCGGGGACAGGCCTCAAGAGACCCAGTACTTC. The whole variable domain, remainder taken from reference TRBV19 and TRBJ2-5, is DGGITQSPKYLFRKEGQNVTLSCEQNLNHDAMYWYRQDPGQGLRLIYYSQIVNDFQKGDIAEGYSVSREKKESFPLTVTSAQKNPTAFYLCASSIGDRPQETQYFGPGTRLLVL.

This chain uses TRBV14 with TRBJ1-2; D not resolved. Germline values: CDR1 SGHDN, CDR2 FVKESK. The V end lost 1 base, the J end lost 5 bases, and 20 bases lay between the germline ends. The CDR3 consists of 17 residues. DNA of the CDR3: TGTGCCAGCAGCCAAGGGCGGAAAGGACTCAGGAGTTATGGCTACACCTTC. Translation: CASSQGRKGLRSYGYTF.